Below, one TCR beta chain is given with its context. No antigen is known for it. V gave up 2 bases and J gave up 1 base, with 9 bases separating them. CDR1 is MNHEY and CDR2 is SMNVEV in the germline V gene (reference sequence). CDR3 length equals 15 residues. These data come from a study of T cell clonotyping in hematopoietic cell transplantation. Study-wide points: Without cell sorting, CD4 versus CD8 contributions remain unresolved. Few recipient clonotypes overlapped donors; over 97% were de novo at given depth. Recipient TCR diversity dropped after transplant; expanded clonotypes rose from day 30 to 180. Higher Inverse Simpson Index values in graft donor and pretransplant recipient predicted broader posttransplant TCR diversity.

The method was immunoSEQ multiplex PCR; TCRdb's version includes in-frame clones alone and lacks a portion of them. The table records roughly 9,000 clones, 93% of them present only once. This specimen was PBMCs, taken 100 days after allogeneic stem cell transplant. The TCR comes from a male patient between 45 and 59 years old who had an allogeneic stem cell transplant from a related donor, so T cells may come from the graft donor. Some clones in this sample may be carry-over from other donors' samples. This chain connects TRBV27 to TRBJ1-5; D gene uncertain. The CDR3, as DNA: TGTGCCAGCAGTTTAGGGTTTTTGAGCAATCAGCCCCAGCATTTT. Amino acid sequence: CASSLGFLSNQPQHF.